This note documents a single TCR beta chain sequence. Its antigen is as yet unknown. The sample comes from a study of cytomegalovirus exposure and HLA in healthy donors. Findings and caveats of the study: It was about 150 TCR beta chains that were listed as cytomegalovirus-associated. Among CMV-associated TCR beta chains, most appeared HLA-restricted in a later analysis. Analysis was carried out at a later point, and it linked a missense DCLRE1C variant to TCR beta V- and J-gene trimming.

The primer mix had 60 Vbeta and 13 Jbeta primers. Produced via immunoSEQ multiplex PCR; TCRdb's table is partial and in-frame only. This table holds about 160,000 clones, 75% to 80% found once. Germline CDR1 reads SGHRS; CDR2 reads YFSETQ. This CDR3 comprises 13 residues. The V end was cut by 5 bases, the J end by 0 bases, with 7 bases between. This sequence was found in a woman aged 40 to 50 in good health and CMV-seronegative. The sequencing input was PBMCs. The rearrangement links TRBV5-1 to TRBJ2-3; D not resolved. The CDR3 spells CASRGDSTDTQYF. The CDR3 DNA reads TGCGCCAGCAGGGGCGACAGCACAGATACGCAGTATTTT.